This T cell receptor (beta chain) is from a study of T cell changes during pregnancy in multiple sclerosis. Clones were sequenced by immunoSEQ multiplex PCR, and TCRdb holds only the in-frame ones, with some missing. The sample yields about 75,000 clones, 94% seen once. CDR1 is MNHNS and CDR2 is SASEGT in the germline V gene. The V end lost 3 bases, the J end lost 1 base, and 4 bases lay between the germline ends. This CDR3 is built from 14 residues. This sequence joins TRBV6-1 and TRBJ2-6; D is uncertain. This TCR was sampled from a female donor with multiple sclerosis, enrolled in a pregnancy study. Sequencing was performed on CD4+ T cells from peripheral blood mononuclear cells, taken after pregnancy. CDR3 loop: CASSDVSGANVLTF. The CDR3 nucleotides read TGTGCCAGCAGTGATGTATCTGGGGCCAACGTCCTGACTTTC.